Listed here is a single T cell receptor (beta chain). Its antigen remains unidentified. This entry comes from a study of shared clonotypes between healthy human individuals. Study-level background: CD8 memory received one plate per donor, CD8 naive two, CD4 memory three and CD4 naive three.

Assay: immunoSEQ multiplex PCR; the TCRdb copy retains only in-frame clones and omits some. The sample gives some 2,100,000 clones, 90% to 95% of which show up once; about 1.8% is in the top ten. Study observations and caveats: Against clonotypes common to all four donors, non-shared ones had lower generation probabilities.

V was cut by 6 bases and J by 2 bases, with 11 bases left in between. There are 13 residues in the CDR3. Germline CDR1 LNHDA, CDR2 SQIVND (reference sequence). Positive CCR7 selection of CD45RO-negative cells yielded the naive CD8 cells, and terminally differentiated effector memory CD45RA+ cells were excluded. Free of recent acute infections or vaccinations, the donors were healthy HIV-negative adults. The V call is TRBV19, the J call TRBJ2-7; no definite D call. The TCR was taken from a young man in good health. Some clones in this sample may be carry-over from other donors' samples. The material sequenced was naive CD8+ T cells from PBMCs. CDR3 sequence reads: CASRLGSTYEQYF. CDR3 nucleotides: TGTGCCAGTAGGTTGGGTTCAACCTACGAGCAGTACTTC.